This paragraph covers one T cell receptor (beta chain) sequence. Its cognate antigen is unknown. TCRB transcripts that were expressed got sequenced, as all of the isolated RNA had been reverse transcribed. Using immunoSEQ multiplex PCR, the repertoire was profiled, and TCRdb retains in-frame clones only, with some absent. Of hundreds of thousands of clones in the sample, around 15% were seen once. The sample comes from a study of beta chain features in type 1 diabetes. General study points: The study found moderately but significantly shorter TCRB CDR3s in all four CD4+ subsets of Type 1 diabetes patients.

Germline lookup yields CDR1 SGDLS and CDR2 YYNGEE. The CDR3 runs to 15 residues. V trimming: 4 bases; J trimming: 4 bases; junction bases outside the gene matches: 8. The chain combines TRBV9 with TRBJ2-5; 9 positions agree with TRBD1. The source material was naive CD4+ T cells from blood. The receptor's source is a man between 18 and 29 years old with type 1 diabetes. In DNA, the CDR3 is TGTGCCAGCAGCCCCCGACAGGGGGTAGGAGAGACCCAGTACTTC. It encodes CASSPRQGVGETQYF.